The 4 T cell receptor beta chains presented below share a single source sample, sequenced in a study of blood T cell repertoires in COVID-19 (TCRdb year 2020). Library preparation used the immunoSEQ multiplex PCR assay. TCRdb re-hosts the immuneACCESS table, in-frame sequences only. Its copies lack some clones; in the studies checked, an unresolved V gene accounts for under half of them, and the cause for the rest is not known. This sample gives over 50,000 clones in total; about 81% of them show up just once. Together, the top ten hold 15% to 19% of the sample. Sample: peripheral blood. The receptors were sampled from a man of 80 years or more with acute or convalescent COVID-19.

The chain employs TRBV19 and TRBJ2-7; TRBD1 agrees at 8 bases. Germline V gene sequence: CDR1 LNHDA, CDR2 SQIVND (reference sequence). V trimming: 5 bases; J trimming: 6 bases; junction bases outside the gene matches: 6. The CDR3 totals 13 residues. CDR3: CASSARTGPEQYF. In DNA form, the CDR3 reads TGTGCCAGTAGTGCTAGGACAGGGCCCGAGCAGTACTTC. The full variable domain, with the rest looked up from reference TRBV19 and TRBJ2-7, is DGGITQSPKYLFRKEGQNVTLSCEQNLNHDAMYWYRQDPGQGLRLIYYSQIVNDFQKGDIAEGYSVSREKKESFPLTVTSAQKNPTAFYLCASSARTGPEQYFGPGTRLTVT.

This clone appeared many times. The chain has TRBV4-2 and TRBJ2-2; D gene ambiguous. V lost 1 base to trimming and J lost 3 bases, with 15 bases between them. CDR1 is LGHNA and CDR2 is YNFKEQ in the germline V gene. The CDR3 sequence is 17 residues long. CDR3 in amino acids: CASSQGSSVPYTGELFF. The CDR3 region has the DNA TGTGCCAGCAGCCAAGGATCTAGTGTGCCCTACACCGGGGAGCTGTTTTTT.

The chain combines TRBV7-3 with TRBJ2-7, with TRBD2 as a possible D gene (6 bases). The CDR3 sequence is 13 residues long. With 1 base removed from V and 12 bases from J, the gap between germline ends came to 16 bases. The germline V gene encodes CDR1 SGHTA and CDR2 FQGTGA. The CDR3 sequence: CASSLNPPRELYF. The CDR3, as DNA: TGTGCCAGCAGCTTAAACCCCCCGCGGGAACTGTACTTC.

This chain joins TRBV6-6 and TRBJ2-2, with D unresolved. Per the germline V gene, CDR1 is MNHNY and CDR2 is SVGAGI (reference sequence). The CDR3 is 15 amino acids. V shed 2 bases and J shed 3 bases, with 10 bases lying between them. The CDR3 DNA is TGTGCCAGCAGTTACGGGCCATCCTACACCGGGGAGCTGTTTTTT. It translates to CASSYGPSYTGELFF.